A selection of T cell receptor beta chains follows, all from one sample in a study of blood T cell repertoires in COVID-19. Some clones are missing from TCRdb's copy, which holds only in-frame ones; the method was immunoSEQ multiplex PCR. This sample has under 350,000 clones, with just over 85% found just once. The sample taken for sequencing was PBMCs or T cells enriched from blood (not recorded which). The receptors here all came from a man aged 30 to 45 who had recovered from COVID-19. Both conserved end residues are part of each CDR3. The order of the fields is D gene, J gene, clone size, V gene, CDR3 protein, CDR3 DNA. The D gene is left open where the match is weak. Only some rows state a clone size, as once, few, many or a class for expanded clones.

>.|TRBJ2-7|.|TRBV1
CTTSHRGSSGSDEQYF
TGCACCACCTCCCACAGAGGATCTAGCGGGAGTGACGAGCAGTACTTC
>.|TRBJ2-7|.|TRBV29-1
CSVPLTEFPYEQYF
TGCAGCGTTCCTTTGACAGAGTTCCCCTACGAGCAGTACTTC
>.|TRBJ1-6|.|TRBV5-6
CASSLRRIALYNSPLHF
TGTGCCAGCAGCTTGAGAAGGATAGCCCTTTATAATTCACCCCTCCACTTT
>.|TRBJ2-3|.|TRBV2
CASRRDSYTDTQYF
TGTGCCAGCAGGAGGGACTCCTACACAGATACGCAGTATTTT
>.|TRBJ1-5|.|TRBV15
CATSSLAVSTANQPQHF
TGTGCCACCAGCAGCCTCGCGGTATCAACGGCTAATCAGCCCCAGCATTTT
>.|TRBJ2-1|once|TRBV21-1
CASSLREVRFF
TGTGCCAGCAGCTTGCGGGAGGTGAGGTTCTTC
>TRBD2|TRBJ2-3|.|TRBV6-5
CASSLRGGIGDTQYF
TGTGCCAGCAGTCTCCGGGGGGGGATAGGAGATACGCAGTATTTT
>.|TRBJ2-7|.|TRBV21-1
CASSKIPGTHSYEQYF
TGTGCCAGCAGCAAAATTCCCGGGACACATTCCTACGAGCAGTACTTC
>TRBD1|TRBJ1-4|.|TRBV6-5
CASSYLGTGRNEKLFF
TGTGCCAGCAGTTACCTCGGGACAGGACGGAATGAAAAACTGTTTTTT
>TRBD2|TRBJ2-3|.|TRBV28
CALGGADTQYF
TGTGCCCTGGGGGGGGCAGATACGCAGTATTTT
>TRBD1|TRBJ1-5|.|TRBV2
CASSGQGQLGQPQHF
TGTGCCAGCAGTGGGCAGGGACAGCTTGGCCAGCCCCAGCATTTT
>TRBD1|TRBJ2-7|.|TRBV4-2
CASSPLEGPTGGHEQYF
TGTGCCAGCAGCCCCCTGGAGGGGCCGACAGGGGGCCACGAGCAGTACTTC
>TRBD2|TRBJ2-5|.|TRBV10-1
CASSDTLAGQETQYF
TGCGCCAGCAGTGACACACTAGCGGGGCAAGAGACCCAGTACTTC
>TRBD2|TRBJ2-5|.|TRBV15
CATSRDRSGRETQYF
TGTGCCACCAGCAGGGACCGTAGCGGGAGGGAGACCCAGTACTTC
>TRBD2|TRBJ2-7|.|TRBV11-3
CASSLGLLAGGEQYF
TGTGCCAGCAGCTTAGGCCTACTAGCGGGAGGCGAGCAGTACTTC
>TRBD2|TRBJ2-7|many|TRBV7-9
CASSTLPGLAGGKGDEQYF
TGTGCCAGCAGCACACTACCGGGACTAGCGGGGGGAAAGGGTGACGAGCAGTACTTC
>TRBD1|TRBJ1-1|.|TRBV3-1/TRBV3-2
CATTRTSFRGPFLNTEAFF
TGTGCCACCACACGTACCTCCTTCAGGGGGCCCTTCTTGAACACTGAAGCTTTCTTT
>.|TRBJ1-1|.|TRBV5-1
CASSPAAGRRVSWQTEAFF
TGCGCCAGCAGCCCGGCCGCAGGGCGAAGAGTCAGTTGGCAGACTGAAGCTTTCTTT
>.|TRBJ2-7|.|TRBV7-9
CASSLLRGNSYEQYF
TGTGCCAGCAGCTTACTGCGGGGAAACTCCTACGAGCAGTACTTC
>.|TRBJ1-5|once|TRBV5-6
CASSLLRGYQPQHF
TGTGCCAGCAGCTTACTAAGGGGGTATCAGCCCCAGCATTTT
>.|TRBJ1-2|.|TRBV6-2/TRBV6-3
CASSYSPGQAYTF
TGTGCCAGCAGTTACTCGCCTGGGCAGGCTTACACCTTC
>.|TRBJ1-2|many|TRBV29-1
CSVEGVPYGYTF
TGCAGCGTTGAAGGCGTCCCCTATGGCTACACCTTC
>TRBD1|TRBJ1-3|.|TRBV11-3
CASSRWTGPNGNTIYF
TGTGCCAGCAGCCGATGGACAGGGCCTAATGGAAACACCATATATTTT
>.|TRBJ1-1|.|TRBV5-5
CASSIRGADTEAFF
TGTGCCAGCAGCATCAGGGGAGCGGACACTGAAGCTTTCTTT
>TRBD1|TRBJ2-4|.|TRBV5-4
CASSEGQGISKNIQYF
TGTGCCAGCAGCGAAGGACAGGGGATATCCAAAAACATTCAGTACTTC
>TRBD1|TRBJ1-1|few|TRBV5-8
CASSLGGVGRGRGNTEAFF
TGTGCCAGCAGCTTGGGTGGTGTGGGCAGGGGGCGGGGGAACACTGAAGCTTTCTTT
>.|TRBJ2-1|.|TRBV6-5
CASSYYEPRSYNEQFF
TGTGCCAGCAGTTATTACGAGCCACGATCCTACAATGAGCAGTTCTTC
>TRBD1|TRBJ2-5|.|TRBV7-8
CASTGGPGETQYF
TGTGCCAGCACAGGGGGCCCCGGAGAGACCCAGTACTTC
>TRBD1|TRBJ1-1|.|TRBV7-6
CASSLTGGGNTEAFF
TGTGCCAGCAGCTTAACAGGGGGTGGGAACACTGAAGCTTTCTTT
>.|TRBJ1-1|.|TRBV3-1/TRBV3-2
CASSQAYTEAFF
TGTGCCAGCAGCCAAGCCTACACTGAAGCTTTCTTT
>.|TRBJ1-5|.|TRBV5-1
CASSLEGIGNQPQHF
TGCGCCAGCAGCTTGGAGGGGATCGGCAATCAGCCCCAGCATTTT
>.|TRBJ2-3|.|TRBV28
CASSRGGGHTDTQYF
TGTGCCAGCAGTAGGGGGGGCGGCCACACAGATACGCAGTATTTT
>.|TRBJ1-3|.|TRBV5-1
CASGAGDYSGNTIYF
TGCGCCAGCGGCGCGGGGGACTACTCTGGAAACACCATATATTTT
>.|TRBJ2-1|.|TRBV24-1
CATSDAKTAFSYNEQFF
TGTGCCACCAGTGATGCGAAGACAGCCTTCTCCTACAATGAGCAGTTCTTC
>TRBD1|TRBJ1-2|.|TRBV3-1/TRBV3-2
CASSTEDRINYGYTF
TGTGCCAGCAGCACAGAGGACAGGATTAACTATGGCTACACCTTC
>.|TRBJ1-2|few|TRBV5-1
CASSPAQAGNSYTF
TGCGCCAGCAGCCCGGCCCAGGCAGGGAATAGCTACACCTTC
>.|TRBJ1-1|.|TRBV9
CASSAVSNTEAFF
TGTGCCAGCAGCGCAGTCTCGAACACTGAAGCTTTCTTT
>TRBD2|TRBJ2-3|.|TRBV6-5
CASSYRDGGADTQYF
TGTGCCAGCAGTTACAGGGACGGGGGGGCGGATACGCAGTATTTT
>.|TRBJ2-4|.|TRBV6-5
CASSYSTGRMNIQYF
TGTGCCAGCAGTTACTCGACAGGTCGCATGAACATTCAGTACTTC
>TRBD1|TRBJ2-1|.|TRBV5-6
CASSLGQGRKFF
TGTGCCAGCAGCTTGGGACAGGGTCGAAAGTTCTTC
>.|TRBJ1-1|.|TRBV5-1
CASSVNSFANTEAFF
TGCGCCAGCAGCGTAAACAGCTTCGCCAACACTGAAGCTTTCTTT
>.|TRBJ2-3|.|TRBV5-1
CASSLTNEGTDTQYF
TGCGCCAGCAGCTTAACTAACGAAGGCACAGATACGCAGTATTTT
>.|TRBJ1-2|.|TRBV29-1
CSVVGGNYGGYTF
TGCAGCGTGGTCGGAGGTAACTACGGAGGCTACACCTTC
>TRBD2|TRBJ2-1|.|TRBV18
CASSPTGTSGRNEQFF
TGTGCCAGCTCTCCCACCGGGACTAGCGGGAGGAATGAGCAGTTCTTC
>.|TRBJ1-4|.|TRBV7-2
CASSPNFLRGEKLFF
TGTGCCAGCAGCCCAAACTTCCTCCGAGGAGAAAAACTGTTTTTT
>.|TRBJ1-1|once|TRBV28
CASSLGPRVGAFF
TGTGCCAGCAGTTTAGGTCCCAGGGTAGGAGCTTTCTTT
>.|TRBJ1-5|once|TRBV28
CASRPMTGSHQPQHF
TGTGCCAGCAGGCCTATGACAGGTAGCCATCAGCCCCAGCATTTT
>.|TRBJ1-3|.|TRBV18
CASSPLGQIHSGNTIYF
TGTGCCAGCTCACCCCTGGGACAAATACACTCTGGAAACACCATATATTTT
>.|TRBJ2-1|.|TRBV10-2
CASTEDGGGHNEQFF
TGCGCCAGCACCGAGGATGGAGGAGGTCACAATGAGCAGTTCTTC
>TRBD2|TRBJ2-1|.|TRBV5-5
CASSDLGLASYNEQFF
TGTGCCAGCAGCGACCTGGGACTAGCCTCCTACAATGAGCAGTTCTTC
>.|TRBJ2-7|.|TRBV5-4
CASSFQAKSSYEQYF
TGTGCCAGCAGCTTTCAGGCCAAGAGCTCCTACGAGCAGTACTTC
>TRBD1|TRBJ1-1|.|TRBV7-9
CASSVEGQGGEAFF
TGTGCCAGCAGCGTAGAGGGACAGGGAGGGGAAGCTTTCTTT
>TRBD1|TRBJ1-1|.|TRBV27
CASSPLGQETDTEAFF
TGTGCCAGCAGCCCTCTGGGACAGGAGACGGACACTGAAGCTTTCTTT
>TRBD2|TRBJ2-1|once|TRBV6-5
CAGPEASGNEQFF
TGTGCCGGGCCAGAGGCTAGCGGCAATGAGCAGTTCTTC
>TRBD1|TRBJ2-7|.|TRBV30
CASTQPGQGYEQYF
TGTGCCTCCACCCAGCCGGGACAGGGGTACGAGCAGTACTTC
>.|TRBJ1-4|.|TRBV5-4
CASSLGLTNEKLFF
TGTGCCAGCAGCTTGGGACTGACTAATGAAAAACTGTTTTTT
>TRBD1|TRBJ2-1|.|TRBV6-6
CASSPPRDSGGFNEQFF
TGTGCCAGCAGTCCACCACGGGACAGTGGAGGCTTCAATGAGCAGTTCTTC